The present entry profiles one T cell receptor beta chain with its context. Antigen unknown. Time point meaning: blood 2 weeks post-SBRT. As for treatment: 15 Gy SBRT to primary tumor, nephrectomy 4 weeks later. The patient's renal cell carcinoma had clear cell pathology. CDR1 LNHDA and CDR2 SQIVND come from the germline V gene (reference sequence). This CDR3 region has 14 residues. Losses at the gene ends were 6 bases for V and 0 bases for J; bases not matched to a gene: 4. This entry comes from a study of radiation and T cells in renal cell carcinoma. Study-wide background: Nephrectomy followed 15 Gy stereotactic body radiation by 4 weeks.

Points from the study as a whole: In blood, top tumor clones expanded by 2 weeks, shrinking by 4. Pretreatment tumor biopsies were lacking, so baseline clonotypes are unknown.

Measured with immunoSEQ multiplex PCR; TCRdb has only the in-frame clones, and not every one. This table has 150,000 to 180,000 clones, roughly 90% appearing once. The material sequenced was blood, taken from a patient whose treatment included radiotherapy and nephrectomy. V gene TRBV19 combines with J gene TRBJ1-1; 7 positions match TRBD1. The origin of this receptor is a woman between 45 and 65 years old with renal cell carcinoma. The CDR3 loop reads CASRRDSMNTEAFF. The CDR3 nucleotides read TGTGCCAGTAGGAGGGACAGTATGAACACTGAAGCTTTCTTT.